The 7 T cell receptor beta chains given below trace back to one sample, sequenced in a study of patients with pleural tuberculosis. MiXCR was run by TCRdb on the reads, yielding one entry per CDR3 protein. The sample lists around 49,000 distinct CDR3 sequences, about 7.9% occurring once. The receptors derive from a human donor with pleural tuberculosis.

This clonotype was seen at least ten times. The chain links TRBV2 to TRBJ1-2; D perhaps matches TRBD1 (5 bases). This CDR3 is 12 amino acids long. The V gene lost 6 bases and the J gene lost 6 bases, with 11 bases spanning the gap. Germline CDR1 and CDR2: SNHLY and FYNNEI. The CDR3 region has the DNA TGTGCCAGCAGGGTCCAGGGCCATGGCTACACCTTC. Protein sequence: CASRVQGHGYTF.

The chain couples TRBV9 to TRBJ2-3; tentatively, D is TRBD2 (5 bases). The germline V and J ends were trimmed by 5 bases and 0 bases, with 13 bases remaining between them. This CDR3 has 15 amino acids. Germline CDR1 and CDR2: SGDLS and YYNGEE. CDR3 nucleotides: TGTGCCAGCAGTACGAGGGATTATAGCACAGATACGCAGTATTTT. Translated, it gives CASSTRDYSTDTQYF.

This clonotype occurred many times. The chain combines TRBV27 with TRBJ2-3; TRBD2 agrees at 8 bases. Germline values: CDR1 MNHEY, CDR2 SMNVEV (reference sequence). CDR3 length: 13 amino acids. V shed 4 bases, J shed 5 bases, and the junction held 2 bases outside the gene matches. The CDR3 spells CASSYGRGDTQYF. The CDR3, as DNA: TGTGCCAGCAGTTACGGGAGGGGAGATACGCAGTATTTT.

This clonotype has a count of ten or more. The J gene is TRBJ2-3, the V gene TRBV20-1; possible D gene TRBD1, 5 bases. The germline V and J ends were trimmed by 5 bases and 4 bases, with 10 bases remaining between them. This CDR3 has 12 amino acids. Germline CDR1 reads DFQATT; CDR2 reads SNEGSKA (reference sequence). Written as DNA, the CDR3 is TGCAGTGCTCAGACAGCAGCAGATACGCAGTATTTT. As protein: CSAQTAADTQYF.

This clonotype was found many times. The V call is TRBV11-2, the J call TRBJ2-2; D is undetermined. The V end lost 4 bases, the J end lost 4 bases, and 7 bases lay between the germline ends. The CDR3 contains 13 residues. CDR1 is SGHAT, CDR2 FQNNGV, per germline. The CDR3: CASSYQSTGELFF. CDR3 nucleotides: TGTGCCAGCAGCTATCAGAGCACCGGGGAGCTGTTTTTT.

In regard to this clonotype: Because the CDR3 is missing its conserved closing phenylalanine or tryptophan, this is likely a read error. This chain connects TRBV20-1 to TRBJ1-1, with D uncertain. V lost 4 bases to trimming and J lost 1 base, with 10 bases between them. Germline CDR1 is DFQATT and CDR2 is SNEGSKA (reference sequence). The CDR3 runs to 13 residues. CDR3 loop: CSATTVPNTEAFL. CDR3 bases: TGCAGTGCTACAACAGTACCGAACACTGAAGCTTTCCTT.

This clonotype was recorded many times. CDR3: CASSLGTGNREYGYTF. CDR3 bases: TGTGCCAGCAGCTTAGGCACAGGGAATAGAGAATATGGCTACACCTTC. This chain links TRBV11-1 with TRBJ1-2; D perhaps matches TRBD1 (6 bases). Germline V CDR1 and CDR2: SGHAT, FQDESV (reference sequence). The length of the CDR3 is 16 residues. V gave up 1 base and J gave up 5 bases, with 17 bases separating them.